The 23 T cell receptor beta chains below were found in one sample sequenced in a study of PD-1 blockade in classical Hodgkin lymphoma. Libraries were prepared by immunoSEQ multiplex PCR; TCRdb keeps only in-frame clonotypes and omits some of them. Of just under 65,000 clones listed, 75% to 95% were seen once; the top ten hold 9% to 12%. Indicated time point: cycle 4 day 1 (C4D1), after around six weeks of nivolumab. There was relapse after autologous stem cell transplantation in every patient, and there was variation in brentuximab vedotin exposure. The material was peripheral blood mononuclear cells (PBMCs), obtained before the fourth cycle of nivolumab. The receptors were sampled from a human donor with classical Hodgkin lymphoma.

J is TRBJ2-7 and V is TRBV4-2, with 10 bases fitting TRBD2. Trimming removed 3 bases from V and 2 bases from J; junction bases left unmatched: 16. Germline V gene lookup returns CDR1 LGHNA and CDR2 YNFKEQ. The CDR3 loop spans 19 amino acids. The CDR3, as DNA: TGTGCCAGCAGCCAGCCCCGATGGGCTAGCGGGGGCCTACCCTACGAGCAGTACTTC. Its translation is CASSQPRWASGGLPYEQYF.

The genes are TRBV7-8 and TRBJ1-1; tentatively, D is TRBD1 (6 bases). V lost 5 bases, J lost 1 base, and 14 bases lay in between. Germline-derived CDR1 and CDR2 are SGHVS and FQNEAQ. The CDR3 contains 15 residues. CDR3 sequence: CASSPGGGRNTEAFF. In DNA form, the CDR3 reads TGTGCCAGCAGCCCCGGAGGGGGTAGGAACACTGAAGCTTTCTTT.

The chain recombines TRBV14 with TRBJ2-3; D is undetermined. The V end lost 8 bases, the J end lost 0 bases, and 18 bases lay between the germline ends. The germline V gene encodes CDR1 SGHDN and CDR2 FVKESK. CDR3 length: 16 amino acids. The CDR3, as DNA: TGTGCCAGCGCCCCTGGATGGCGCCCCAGCACAGATACGCAGTATTTT. Its protein product is CASAPGWRPSTDTQYF.

This clone was recorded only once. This chain connects TRBV2 to TRBJ1-4; TRBD1 is a possible D gene (5 bases). CDR3 length equals 15 residues. Trimming shortened V by 10 bases and J by 0 bases, and 15 bases separated the two germline ends. Germline V lookup: CDR1 SNHLY, CDR2 FYNNEI. The CDR3 sequence: CATGEPAATNEKLFF. CDR3 sequence (DNA): TGTGCCACGGGGGAACCGGCCGCAACTAATGAAAAACTGTTTTTT.

This rearrangement joins TRBV7-2 to TRBJ1-2; D not resolved. Trimming removed 6 bases from V and 6 bases from J, with 14 bases in between. Germline CDR1 SGHTA, CDR2 FQGNSA. The CDR3 loop spans 13 amino acids. The CDR3 here is CASRRSLGDGYTF. The CDR3, as DNA: TGTGCCAGCAGACGAAGTCTTGGGGATGGCTACACCTTC.

This clone has only one observation. The genes are TRBV4-2 and TRBJ1-2; D remains unclear. V was shortened by 0 bases and J by 1 base, with 15 bases between the two germline ends. This CDR3 has 17 residues. Germline V CDR1 and CDR2: LGHNA, YNFKEQ. The CDR3 protein is CASSQEAQRIINYGYTF. The CDR3 coding sequence is TGTGCCAGCAGCCAAGAGGCCCAGAGGATTATTAACTATGGCTACACCTTC.

This clone is a singleton in its sample. This chain joins TRBV15 and TRBJ2-7; 8 nucleotides line up with TRBD1. The trim removed 3 bases at V and 4 bases at J, leaving 8 bases unmatched. This CDR3 is 15 amino acids long. The germline V gene encodes CDR1 LNHNV and CDR2 YYDKDF (reference sequence). CDR3 residues: CATSSQRQGAYEQYF. The CDR3 coding sequence is TGTGCCACCAGCAGCCAGCGGCAGGGGGCATACGAGCAGTACTTC.

This chain links TRBV14 with TRBJ2-1; unclear D gene. The CDR3 totals 15 residues. V was cut by 0 bases and J by 0 bases, with 6 bases left in between. Germline V gene sequence: CDR1 SGHDN, CDR2 FVKESK. The CDR3 spells CASSQEAGSYNEQFF. The CDR3 DNA sequence: TGTGCCAGCAGCCAAGAAGCCGGCTCCTACAATGAGCAGTTCTTC.

CDR3 DNA: TGTGCCAGCAGTTACTCCCGAAATCAGGTCGGAAACATTCAGTACTTC. Its translation: CASSYSRNQVGNIQYF. This chain joins TRBV6-5 and TRBJ2-4; D gene ambiguous. V was shortened by 0 bases and J by 6 bases, with 15 bases between the two germline ends. Germline V gene sequence: CDR1 MNHEY, CDR2 SVGAGI. The CDR3 runs 16 residues.

J is TRBJ2-2 and V is TRBV9; weak D call: TRBD2 (6 bases). This CDR3 is 18 amino acids long. Germline V CDR1 and CDR2: SGDLS, YYNGEE. V lost 3 bases to trimming and J lost 4 bases, with 22 bases between them. The CDR3 DNA is TGTGCCAGCAGCGATTCACACAATGGAGGGGAAGGCACCGGGGAGCTGTTTTTT. Encoded protein: CASSDSHNGGEGTGELFF.

This rearrangement joins TRBV27 to TRBJ1-1; D may be TRBD1 (6 bases). This CDR3 region has 14 residues. Germline V gene lookup returns CDR1 MNHEY and CDR2 SMNVEV (reference sequence). V was pared by 10 bases and J by 4 bases, with 19 bases between. Here the CDR3 DNA reads TGTGCCACCCAAAGGACAGTATTTGGCACTGAAGCTTTCTTT. This sequence encodes CATQRTVFGTEAFF.

This clone was seen only a few times. The chain is built from TRBV4-1 and TRBJ2-7; D unclear. V lost 6 bases and J 5 bases, leaving 14 bases between the germline ends. The CDR3 loop spans 13 amino acids. Germline loops: CDR1 MGHRA, CDR2 YSYEKL. Written as DNA, the CDR3 is TGCGCCAGCAGGGGTCTCTCTGGGGACGAGCAGTACTTC. This translates into CASRGLSGDEQYF.

V usage is TRBV2 and J usage is TRBJ1-5; D might be TRBD1 (5 bases). Per germline, CDR1 SNHLY and CDR2 FYNNEI. The CDR3 extends over 11 amino acids. Between the trimmed V and J ends, which lost 4 bases and 11 bases, there was a span of 9 bases. The CDR3 DNA follows: TGTGCCAGCAGTGGTTTGGGGGCCCAGCATTTT. As protein: CASSGLGAQHF.

The CDR3 is CAWRGTQATNEKLFF. DNA for the CDR3: TGTGCCTGGAGGGGGACACAGGCAACTAATGAAAAACTGTTTTTT. The rearrangement uses TRBV30 and TRBJ1-4; D is possibly TRBD1 (6 bases). V lost 3 bases and J 0 bases, leaving 11 bases between the germline ends. This CDR3 has 15 residues. CDR1 is GTSNPN and CDR2 is SVGIG in the germline V gene (reference sequence). Using reference TRBV30 and TRBJ1-4 for the parts outside the CDR3, the full variable domain is SQTIHQWPATLVQPVGSPLSLECTVEGTSNPNLYWYRQAAGRGLQLLFYSVGIGQISSEVPQNLSASRPQDRQFILSSKKLLLSDSGFYLCAWRGTQATNEKLFFGSGTQLSVL.

CDR3 sequence: CASSQTVSYEQYF. CDR3 in DNA: TGTGCCAGCAGCCAGACAGTCTCCTACGAGCAGTACTTC. The V and J genes are TRBV27 and TRBJ2-7; TRBD1 might be the D (5 bases). CDR1 is MNHEY and CDR2 is SMNVEV in the germline V gene (reference sequence). Trimming removed 6 bases at V and 0 bases at J, with 9 bases between. The CDR3 spans 13 residues.

The rearrangement joins TRBV25-1 to TRBJ2-5; D unclear. Per the germline V gene, CDR1 is MGHDK and CDR2 is SYGVNS. This CDR3 has 16 amino acids. With 3 bases removed from V and 1 base from J, the gap between germline ends came to 15 bases. The CDR3: CASSDWKEMSQETQYF. As DNA, the CDR3 is TGTGCCAGCAGTGATTGGAAGGAAATGAGCCAAGAGACCCAGTACTTC. Variable domain in full (rest from reference TRBV25-1 and TRBJ2-5): EADIYQTPRYLVIGTGKKITLECSQTMGHDKMYWYQQDPGMELHLIHYSYGVNSTEKGDLSSESTVSRIRTEHFPLTLESARPSHTSQYLCASSDWKEMSQETQYFGPGTRLLVL.

The DNA of the CDR3 is TGTGCCAGCAGCTCCGGACAGGGACAGAGCAATCAGCCCCAGCATTTT. Encoded protein: CASSSGQGQSNQPQHF. This chain links TRBV7-9 with TRBJ1-5, with 8 bases fitting TRBD1. The germline CDR1 and CDR2 sequences are SEHNR and FQNEAQ (reference sequence). There are 16 residues in the CDR3. With 4 bases clipped from V and 1 base from J, the junction kept 6 bases outside the gene matches. Looking up the rest from reference TRBV7-9 and TRBJ1-5 gives the full variable domain: DTGVSQNPRHKITKRGQNVTFRCDPISEHNRLYWYRQTLGQGPEFLTYFQNEAQLEKSRLLSDRFSAERPKGSFSTLEIQRTEQGDSAMYLCASSSGQGQSNQPQHFGDGTRLSIL.

The genes are TRBV7-9 and TRBJ1-3; maybe TRBD1 (5 bases). From germline, CDR1 is SEHNR and CDR2 FQNEAQ (reference sequence). The CDR3 length is 16 residues. The V and J ends lost 1 base and 0 bases respectively, with 10 bases between them. The CDR3 DNA follows: TGTGCCAGCAGCTTAGGATCGGGACCCTCTGGAAACACCATATATTTT. Encoded protein: CASSLGSGPSGNTIYF.

The gene calls are TRBV5-1 and TRBJ2-3; no clear D gene. The germline CDR1 and CDR2 sequences are SGHRS and YFSETQ. The CDR3 is 14 residues long. Trimming left V 0 bases short and J 0 bases short, with 5 bases between. The CDR3: CASSLDGSTDTQYF. The CDR3 region has the DNA TGCGCCAGCAGCTTGGATGGCAGCACAGATACGCAGTATTTT.

This chain uses TRBV6-5 with TRBJ2-5; D perhaps matches TRBD2 (5 bases). The J call is uncertain, as TRBJ2-7 better fits the DNA end. The CDR3 extends over 15 amino acids. Per germline, CDR1 MNHEY and CDR2 SVGAGI. The CDR3 reads CASSPWASRDYEQYF. The CDR3 nucleotides read TGTGCCAGCAGTCCCTGGGCCTCGAGGGACTACGAGCAGTACTTC.

This rearrangement joins TRBV30 to TRBJ1-4, with D unresolved. Looked up from germline, CDR1 is GTSNPN and CDR2 is SVGIG (reference sequence). The CDR3 covers 11 residues. Trimming took off 0 bases at V and 11 bases at J, with 7 bases between the two ends. CDR3 coding DNA: TGTGCCTGGAGTGTGTTTGGCAAACTGTTTTTT. It translates to CAWSVFGKLFF.

The J gene is TRBJ2-7, the V gene TRBV2, with TRBD2 matching 8 bases. Trimming cost V 7 bases and J 3 bases; bases outside gene matches: 5. Per germline, CDR1 SNHLY and CDR2 FYNNEI. The CDR3 has 13 residues. The CDR3 region has the DNA TGTGCCAGCATGGCGGGGGGACACTACGAGCAGTACTTC. The encoded protein is CASMAGGHYEQYF.

V is TRBV20-1 and J is TRBJ2-7; D gene unclear. In germline, CDR1 is DFQATT, CDR2 SNEGSKA (reference sequence). CDR3 length equals 11 residues. Trimming cost V 7 bases and J 6 bases, with 13 bases left between them. The CDR3 loop is CSGTWKGEQYF. The CDR3 nucleotides are TGCAGTGGGACGTGGAAGGGCGAGCAGTACTTC.